Here is one TCR beta chain with its context. The sample belongs to a study of blood T cell repertoires in COVID-19. About the study: Acute and convalescent COVID-19 samples came from the United States, Italy and Spain. Sample material is recorded as cDNA or gDNA derived from T cells, B-cell-depleted T cells, or PBMCs.

The protocol was immunoSEQ multiplex PCR, while the TCRdb copy is restricted to in-frame clones and leaves out a portion. The table shows around 230,000 clones, with around 92% occurring only once. The study recruited people aged about 18 to 90 years across roughly 25 US areas. This CDR3 comprises 14 residues. V lost 4 bases and J 6 bases, leaving 15 bases between the germline ends. Germline V gives CDR1 LGHDT, CDR2 YNNKEL (reference sequence). The TCR sequence derives from a woman in her thirties with acute COVID-19. The rearrangement links TRBV3-1 (or the pseudogene TRBV3-2) to TRBJ1-1; possibly TRBD1 for D (6 bases). The sequencing input was PBMCs or T cells enriched from blood (not recorded which). The CDR3 reads CASSPPGTSPEAFF. CDR3 DNA sequence: TGTGCCAGCAGCCCTCCAGGGACATCGCCTGAAGCTTTCTTT.